A single sample gave rise to the 24 T cell receptor beta chains below, sequenced in a study of cytomegalovirus exposure and HLA in healthy donors. Researchers ran the PCR with 60 Vbeta and 13 Jbeta primers. Produced via immunoSEQ multiplex PCR; TCRdb's table is partial and in-frame only. The sample lists roughly 120,000 clones, 77% occurring once. Sequencing was done on a sample of PBMCs. The receptors stem from a human donor in good health.

V and J are TRBV9 and TRBJ1-1; a weak D match, TRBD1 (5 bases). The CDR3 has 14 amino acids. Germline CDR1 reads SGDLS; CDR2 reads YYNGEE. V lost 2 bases, J lost 1 base, and 9 bases lay in between. The CDR3 region has the DNA TGTGCCAGCAGCGTTCTCGGGGGGAACACTGAAGCTTTCTTT. It encodes CASSVLGGNTEAFF.

The chain links TRBV28 to TRBJ1-1; no definite D call. This CDR3 comprises 15 residues. Trimming removed 3 bases from V and 5 bases from J, with 16 bases in between. Germline CDR1 is MDHEN and CDR2 is SYDVKM. The CDR3 reads CASSFGGDRRTEAFF. The CDR3 DNA reads as TGTGCCAGCAGTTTCGGTGGGGATAGGAGGACTGAAGCTTTCTTT. The full variable domain, with the rest looked up from reference TRBV28 and TRBJ1-1, is DVKVTQSSRYLVKRTGEKVFLECVQDMDHENMFWYRQDPGLGLRLIYFSYDVKMKEKGDIPEGYSVSREKKERFSLILESASTNQTSMYLCASSFGGDRRTEAFFGQGTRLTVV.

CDR3 residues: CAWKYRDLYNSPLHF. The CDR3 nucleotides read TGTGCCTGGAAATACAGGGACCTCTATAATTCACCCCTCCACTTT. The J gene is TRBJ1-6, the V gene TRBV30, with D maybe TRBD1 (6 bases). The CDR3 sequence is 15 residues long. V lost 4 bases, J lost 3 bases, and 13 bases lay in between. The germline gives CDR1 GTSNPN, CDR2 SVGIG (reference sequence).

V gene TRBV29-1 combines with J gene TRBJ1-1; D gene ambiguous. V was clipped by 4 bases and J by 0 bases, with 9 bases between them. Germline V gene lookup returns CDR1 SQVTM and CDR2 ANQGSEA. The CDR3 totals 13 residues. CDR3 region: CSVVDFMNTEAFF. As DNA, the CDR3 is TGCAGCGTTGTGGACTTTATGAACACTGAAGCTTTCTTT.

The chain uses TRBV5-4 and TRBJ1-1; D remains unclear. V was trimmed by 0 bases and J by 1 base, leaving 19 bases between them. CDR3 length equals 18 residues. Germline CDR1 reads SGHNT; CDR2 reads YYREEE (reference sequence). The CDR3 sequence: CASSLGPYLGGKNTEAFF. CDR3 in DNA: TGTGCCAGCAGCTTGGGCCCCTACCTTGGAGGGAAGAACACTGAAGCTTTCTTT.

This rearrangement joins TRBV28 to TRBJ1-1; TRBD1 might be the D (6 bases). V shed 8 bases and J shed 1 base, with 14 bases lying between them. There are 14 residues in the CDR3. The germline V gene has CDR1 MDHEN and CDR2 SYDVKM. DNA for the CDR3: TGTGCCAGCTGTACCGGGACACAGAACACTGAAGCTTTCTTT. Its translation: CASCTGTQNTEAFF. Using reference TRBV28 and TRBJ1-1 for the parts outside the CDR3, the full variable domain is DVKVTQSSRYLVKRTGEKVFLECVQDMDHENMFWYRQDPGLGLRLIYFSYDVKMKEKGDIPEGYSVSREKKERFSLILESASTNQTSMYLCASCTGTQNTEAFFGQGTRLTVV.

The chain is built from TRBV19 and TRBJ1-5, with D perhaps matching TRBD1 (5 bases). This CDR3 has 14 amino acids. Per the germline V gene, CDR1 is LNHDA and CDR2 is SQIVND (reference sequence). V gave up 3 bases and J gave up 6 bases, with 12 bases separating them. The CDR3 coding sequence is TGTGCCAGTAGTATGTCAGGGAAGGTTCAGCCCCAGCATTTT. This gives the protein CASSMSGKVQPQHF.

The chain recombines TRBV7-6 with TRBJ1-2, with 8 positions matching TRBD1. Germline loops: CDR1 SGHVS, CDR2 FNYEAQ. Trimming cost V 4 bases and J 4 bases; bases outside gene matches: 5. The CDR3 extends over 14 amino acids. In DNA, the CDR3 is TGTGCCAGCAGCTCCCGGACAGGGATCTATGGCTACACCTTC. It specifies CASSSRTGIYGYTF.

The chain joins TRBV28 to TRBJ1-2; the D is unclear. The CDR3 sequence is 14 residues long. The ends were cut back, 5 bases at V and 3 bases at J, with 13 bases in the middle. CDR1 and CDR2 (germline): MDHEN, SYDVKM. This CDR3 reads CASSNHALDYGYTF. The CDR3 DNA sequence: TGTGCCAGCAGTAACCACGCTTTAGACTATGGCTACACCTTC.

The chain links TRBV7-2 to TRBJ2-7, with 13 positions matching TRBD2. Germline V gives CDR1 SGHTA, CDR2 FQGNSA. The CDR3 extends over 17 amino acids. V dropped 2 bases and J dropped 6; count of bases not matched to a gene: 10. CDR3 coding DNA: TGTGCCAGCAGCTTAAGACCCCCGGGGACTAGCGGGATCGAGCAGTACTTC. It translates to CASSLRPPGTSGIEQYF.

The chain uses TRBV4-1 and TRBJ1-3; tentative D call: TRBD1 (5 bases). This CDR3 region has 16 residues. Germline V lookup: CDR1 MGHRA, CDR2 YSYEKL. Trimming removed 2 bases at V and 0 bases at J, with 11 bases between. Written as DNA, the CDR3 is TGCGCCAGCAGCCAACCACAGGCTTACTCTGGAAACACCATATATTTT. Translated, it gives CASSQPQAYSGNTIYF.

This clone was seen a single time. This chain's CDR3 is CASSLRSLAGVGEQYF. In nucleotides, the CDR3 is TGTGCCAGCAGCTTGCGTTCACTAGCGGGAGTGGGGGAGCAGTACTTC. The chain combines TRBV7-8 with TRBJ2-7; 11 bases are a match to TRBD2. This CDR3 has 16 amino acids. The V gene's germline CDR1 is SGHVS and CDR2 FQNEAQ. V lost 3 bases and J lost 7; bases outside the gene matches: 11. The full variable domain, completed using reference TRBV7-8 and TRBJ2-7, is GAGVSQSPRYKVAKRGQDVALRCDPISGHVSLFWYQQALGQGPEFLTYFQNEAQLDKSGLPSDRFFAERPEGSVSTLKIQRTQQEDSAVYLCASSLRSLAGVGEQYFGPGTRLTVT.

The chain combines TRBV29-1 with TRBJ1-1; the D gene is possibly TRBD1 (6 bases). V lost 3 bases to trimming and J lost 5 bases, with 13 bases between them. Germline V gene lookup returns CDR1 SQVTM and CDR2 ANQGSEA. CDR3 size: 13 residues. DNA of the CDR3: TGCAGCGTTGATGACAGGCGAGGAACTGAAGCTTTCTTT. The encoded protein is CSVDDRRGTEAFF. Full variable domain (outside the CDR3, taken from reference TRBV29-1 and TRBJ1-1): SAVISQKPSRDICQRGTSLTIQCQVDSQVTMMFWYRQQPGQSLTLIATANQGSEATYESGFVIDKFPISRPNLTFSTLTVSNMSPEDSSIYLCSVDDRRGTEAFFGQGTRLTVV.

The V call is TRBV15, the J call TRBJ1-3; TRBD1 agrees at 7 bases. The CDR3 consists of 17 residues. CDR1 LNHNV and CDR2 YYDKDF come from the germline V gene (reference sequence). The V segment lost 2 bases and the J segment 0 bases; nucleotides outside the gene matches: 7. Here the CDR3 reads CATSRPQGRSSGNTIYF. As DNA, the CDR3 is TGTGCCACCAGCAGACCACAGGGGCGAAGCTCTGGAAACACCATATATTTT.

The chain uses TRBV6-6 and TRBJ2-1, with 12 bases matching TRBD2. V lost 7 bases, J lost 10 bases, and 11 bases stayed unmatched. CDR1 is MNHNY and CDR2 is SVGAGI in the germline V gene (reference sequence). This CDR3 contains 15 residues. CDR3 amino acids: CASILTRTSGKEQFF. The CDR3 DNA follows: TGTGCCAGCATTCTTACTCGGACTAGCGGGAAGGAGCAGTTCTTC.

The table lists this clone with a few counts. Germline and junction disagree at one end, which may indicate a read error. The V call is TRBV11-3, the J call TRBJ2-7; D gene ambiguous. CDR3 length: 13 residues. The germline V gene encodes CDR1 SGHNT and CDR2 YENEEA. The CDR3 coding sequence is TGTGCCAGCAGCAAATTCGGGTCCTCCGAGCAGTACTTC. Translated, it gives CASSKFGSSEQYF. Using reference TRBV11-3 and TRBJ2-7 for the parts outside the CDR3, the full variable domain is EAGVVQSPRYKIIEKKQPVAFWCNPISGHNTLYWYLQNLGQGPELLIRYENEEAVDDSQLPKDRFSAERLKGVDSTLKIQPAELGDSAVYLCASSKFGSSEQYFGPGTRLTVT.

This clone turned up a few times. The V call is TRBV5-1, the J call TRBJ1-2; tentatively, D is TRBD1 (5 bases). CDR1 is SGHRS and CDR2 is YFSETQ in the germline V gene. V lost 2 bases, J lost 2 bases, and 10 bases lay in between. The CDR3 is 14 amino acids. CDR3 nucleotide sequence: TGCGCCAGCAGCTTTGCGACAGCAAACTATGGCTACACCTTC. The encoded protein is CASSFATANYGYTF.

This clone appeared once. V is TRBV4-2 and J is TRBJ1-6; a weak D match, TRBD1 (5 bases). The ends were cut back, 2 bases at V and 8 bases at J, with 22 bases in the middle. Germline-derived CDR1 and CDR2 are LGHNA and YNFKEQ. The CDR3 loop spans 18 amino acids. CDR3 residues: CASSQRPGDSQDYSPLHF. For the CDR3, the DNA is TGTGCCAGCAGCCAACGCCCCGGCGACAGCCAAGACTATTCACCCCTCCACTTT.

The chain has TRBV7-9 and TRBJ1-5; 9 positions agree with TRBD1. This CDR3 contains 17 residues. The trim removed 7 bases at V and 4 bases at J, leaving 14 bases unmatched. From germline, CDR1 is SEHNR and CDR2 FQNEAQ (reference sequence). CDR3: CASNQGVGTGSNQPQHF. The CDR3 DNA is TGTGCCAGCAACCAGGGGGTTGGGACAGGGTCGAATCAGCCCCAGCATTTT.

The count of this clone is one. J is TRBJ1-2 and V is TRBV29-1, with TRBD1 matching 10 bases. V was pared by 6 bases and J by 2 bases, with 6 bases of the junction left unmatched. The length of the CDR3 is 14 residues. Germline CDR1 is SQVTM and CDR2 is ANQGSEA. The CDR3 DNA sequence: TGCAGCGTAGCTCCGGGACAGGGGAACTATGGCTACACCTTC. It yields the protein CSVAPGQGNYGYTF.

The chain uses TRBV4-2 and TRBJ2-5, with 14 bases matching TRBD2. Germline CDR1 is LGHNA and CDR2 is YNFKEQ. The CDR3 covers 20 residues. V was pared by 0 bases and J by 1 base, with 10 bases of the junction left unmatched. CDR3 in amino acids: CASSQDIGRLAGGPQETQYF. For the CDR3, the DNA is TGTGCCAGCAGCCAAGATATTGGCCGACTAGCGGGAGGGCCCCAAGAGACCCAGTACTTC.

This clone was counted a few times. The chain recombines TRBV2 with TRBJ1-2; 8 bases line up with TRBD1. This CDR3 has 14 amino acids. Germline V gene lookup returns CDR1 SNHLY and CDR2 FYNNEI. V was clipped by 0 bases and J by 8 bases; unmatched bases: 5. CDR3 loop: CASSEAGPGGGYTF. In DNA form, the CDR3 reads TGTGCCAGCAGTGAAGCGGGCCCAGGGGGCGGCTACACCTTC.

This clone was counted a single time. The rearrangement links TRBV5-1 to TRBJ2-1; D perhaps matches TRBD2 (6 bases). Trimming left V 3 bases short and J 4 bases short, with 20 bases between. The CDR3 loop spans 17 amino acids. Germline CDR1 reads SGHRS; CDR2 reads YFSETQ. This chain's CDR3 is CASSSDRLSGSYNEQFF. The CDR3 region has the DNA TGCGCCAGCAGCTCGGACCGCCTTAGCGGAAGTTACAATGAGCAGTTCTTC.

The chain couples TRBV5-5 to TRBJ2-1; 8 bases agree with TRBD1. The CDR3 has 15 residues. CDR1 and CDR2 from the germline V gene are SGHKS and YYEKEE (reference sequence). V shed 2 bases, J shed 4 bases, and the junction held 5 bases outside the gene matches. CDR3 in amino acids: CASSFEQGDYNEQFF. In DNA form, the CDR3 reads TGTGCCAGCAGCTTCGAACAGGGGGATTACAATGAGCAGTTCTTC.